This TCR beta chain was retrieved from a study of blood T cell repertoires in COVID-19. As for the study in general: The study drew acute and convalescent COVID-19 samples from the United States, Italy and Spain. The analysed material was cDNA or gDNA that came from T cells, B-cell-depleted T cells, or PBMCs.

Original processing methods: Reference gene primer amplification in the assay estimated nucleated cell counts. The repertoire was sequenced with immunoSEQ multiplex PCR; TCRdb's copy has only in-frame clones and lacks some. The V and J calls and clone size are taken from that table; D and trimming were inferred from the DNA. The repertoire consists of more than 110,000 clones, with approximately 85% occurring once and the leading ten covering 2.5% to 3%. This clone has more than one count but fewer than ten. The clonotype was recovered from a man aged 50 to 59 with acute or convalescent COVID-19. Sequencing was performed on peripheral blood.

This CDR3 reads CASSVYSGAVYNEQFF. Written as DNA, the CDR3 is TGTGCCAGCAGCGTATATAGCGGGGCTGTCTACAATGAGCAGTTCTTC. The chain combines TRBV9 with TRBJ2-1, with 8 bases aligning to TRBD2. V trimming: 1 base; J trimming: 3 bases; junction bases outside the gene matches: 6. The germline gives CDR1 SGDLS, CDR2 YYNGEE. The CDR3 totals 16 residues.